These T cell receptor beta chains were read from a single sample in a study of blood T cell repertoires in COVID-19. Sequencing used immunoSEQ multiplex PCR; TCRdb keeps in-frame clones, though not all of them. The table includes 150,000 or so clones, roughly 80% detected once. Sequenced: peripheral blood. These receptors all stem from a human donor in a cohort sampled during active COVID-19. Both conserved end residues are part of each CDR3. The D gene is left open where the match is weak. Clone size is shown for a subset of rows, as once, few, many or a class of expanded clone.

D gene,CDR3 length,clone size,V gene,J gene,CDR3 protein,CDR3 DNA
NA,12,NA,TRBV5-1,TRBJ1-3,CASSLAGNTIYF,TGCGCCAGCAGCTTGGCCGGGAACACCATATATTTT
NA,15,NA,TRBV4-3,TRBJ2-7,CASSQAFTTAYEQYF,TGCGCCAGCAGCCAAGCCTTCACGACAGCCTACGAGCAGTACTTC
TRBD1,16,few,TRBV28,TRBJ2-3,CASSASPDRQTDTQYF,TGTGCCAGCAGCGCCTCCCCGGACAGGCAAACAGATACGCAGTATTTT
TRBD1,13,NA,TRBV6-5,TRBJ1-1,CASRTGLHTEAFF,TGTGCCAGCCGGACAGGCCTCCACACTGAAGCTTTCTTT
NA,14,NA,TRBV9,TRBJ1-2,CASSVSSGNYGYTF,TGTGCCAGCAGCGTATCATCAGGGAACTATGGCTACACCTTC
TRBD1,15,NA,TRBV28,TRBJ1-2,CASSSGQGGGYGYTF,TGTGCCAGCAGTTCCGGACAGGGCGGTGGCTATGGCTACACCTTC
TRBD1,15,NA,TRBV5-4,TRBJ1-2,CASSSPGQGYYGYTF,TGTGCCAGCAGCTCACCGGGACAGGGGTACTATGGCTACACCTTC
TRBD1,15,NA,TRBV6-4,TRBJ1-1,CASSLTGQGNTEAFF,TGTGCCAGCAGCCTTACAGGACAGGGGAACACTGAAGCTTTCTTT
TRBD1,14,NA,TRBV30,TRBJ2-5,CAWSGDSHQETQYF,TGTGCCTGGAGCGGGGACAGCCATCAAGAGACCCAGTACTTC
NA,16,NA,TRBV4-2,TRBJ1-2,CASSQVATQQIYGYTF,TGTGCCAGCAGCCAAGTGGCGACCCAACAGATCTATGGCTACACCTTC
NA,15,NA,TRBV5-5,TRBJ2-1,CASSPEGITGDEQFF,TGTGCCAGCAGCCCCGAAGGCATCACCGGGGATGAGCAGTTCTTC
TRBD1,16,NA,TRBV5-1,TRBJ1-3,CASSPRQGDAGNTIYF,TGCGCCAGCAGCCCCCGACAGGGAGATGCTGGAAACACCATATATTTT
TRBD1,14,NA,TRBV9,TRBJ2-7,CASSDRDSSYEQYF,TGTGCCAGCAGCGACCGGGACAGCTCCTACGAGCAGTACTTC